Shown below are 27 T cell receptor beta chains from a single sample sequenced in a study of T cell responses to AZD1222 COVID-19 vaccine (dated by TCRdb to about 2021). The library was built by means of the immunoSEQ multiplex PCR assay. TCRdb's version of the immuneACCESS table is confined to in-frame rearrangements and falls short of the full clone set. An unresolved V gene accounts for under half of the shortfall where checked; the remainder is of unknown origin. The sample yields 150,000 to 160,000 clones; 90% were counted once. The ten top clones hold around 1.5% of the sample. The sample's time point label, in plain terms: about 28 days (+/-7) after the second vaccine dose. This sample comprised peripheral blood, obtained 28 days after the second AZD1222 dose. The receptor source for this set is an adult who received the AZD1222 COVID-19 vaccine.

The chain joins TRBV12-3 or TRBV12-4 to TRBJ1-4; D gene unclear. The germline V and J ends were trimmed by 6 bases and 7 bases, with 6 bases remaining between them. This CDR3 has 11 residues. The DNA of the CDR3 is TGTGCCAGCAGCCCGGCTGAAAAACTGTTTTTT. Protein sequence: CASSPAEKLFF.

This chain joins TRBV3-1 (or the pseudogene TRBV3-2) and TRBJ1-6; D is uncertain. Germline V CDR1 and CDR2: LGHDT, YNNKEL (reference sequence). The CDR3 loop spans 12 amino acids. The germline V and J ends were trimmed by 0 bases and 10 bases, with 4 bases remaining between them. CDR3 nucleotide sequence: TGTGCCAGCAGCCAAGACTGGTCACCCCTCCACTTT. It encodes CASSQDWSPLHF.

CDR3 sequence: CASRLSGEGLAGRYEQYF. The CDR3 DNA follows: TGTGCCAGCAGACTCAGCGGAGAGGGGCTAGCGGGCAGATACGAGCAGTACTTC. This chain connects TRBV28 to TRBJ2-7, with 8 bases lining up with TRBD2. Trimming cost V 6 bases and J 4 bases; bases outside gene matches: 20. CDR3 size: 18 residues. Per the germline V gene, CDR1 is MDHEN and CDR2 is SYDVKM.

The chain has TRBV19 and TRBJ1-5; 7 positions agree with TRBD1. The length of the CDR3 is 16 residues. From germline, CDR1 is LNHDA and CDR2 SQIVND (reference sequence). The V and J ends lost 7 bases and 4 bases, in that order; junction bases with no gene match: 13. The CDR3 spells CASTTRIQGKNQPQHF. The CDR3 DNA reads TGTGCCAGTACCACCCGAATACAGGGGAAAAATCAGCCCCAGCATTTT.

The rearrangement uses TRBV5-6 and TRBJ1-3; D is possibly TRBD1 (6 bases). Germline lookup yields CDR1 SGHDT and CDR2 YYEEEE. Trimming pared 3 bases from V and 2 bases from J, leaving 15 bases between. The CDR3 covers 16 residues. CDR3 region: CASSYNPGATGNTIYF. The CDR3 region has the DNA TGTGCCAGCAGCTACAACCCAGGGGCCACTGGAAACACCATATATTTT.

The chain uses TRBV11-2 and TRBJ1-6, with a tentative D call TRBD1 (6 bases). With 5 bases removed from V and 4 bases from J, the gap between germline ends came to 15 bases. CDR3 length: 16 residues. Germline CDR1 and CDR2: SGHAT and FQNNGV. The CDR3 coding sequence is TGTGCCAGCAGCGGAGGGAGGGGGGCGTATAATTCACCCCTCCACTTT. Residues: CASSGGRGAYNSPLHF.

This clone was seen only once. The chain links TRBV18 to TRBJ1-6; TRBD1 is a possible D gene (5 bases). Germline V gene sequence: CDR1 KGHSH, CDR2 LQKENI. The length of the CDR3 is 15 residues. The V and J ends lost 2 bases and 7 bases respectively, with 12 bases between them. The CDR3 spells CASSPSGPGNSPLHF. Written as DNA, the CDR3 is TGTGCCAGCTCACCATCGGGACCCGGCAATTCACCCCTCCACTTT.

The CDR3 DNA is TGTGCCAGCAGCCACGCCGGGACAGGGTTGGTCGGGGAGCTGTTTTTT. Its translation is CASSHAGTGLVGELFF. The J gene is TRBJ2-2, the V gene TRBV3-1 (or the pseudogene TRBV3-2), with TRBD1 identical over 9 bases. Germline CDR1 and CDR2: LGHDT and YNNKEL (reference sequence). Losses at the gene ends were 3 bases for V and 7 bases for J; bases not matched to a gene: 9. There are 16 residues in the CDR3.

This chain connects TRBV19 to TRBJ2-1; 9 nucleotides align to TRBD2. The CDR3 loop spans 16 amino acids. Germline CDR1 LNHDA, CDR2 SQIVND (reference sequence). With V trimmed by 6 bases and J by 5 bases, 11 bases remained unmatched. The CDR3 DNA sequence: TGTGCCAGTAGGACCTCAGGGCGCGGGGGGGACAATGAGCAGTTCTTC. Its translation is CASRTSGRGGDNEQFF.

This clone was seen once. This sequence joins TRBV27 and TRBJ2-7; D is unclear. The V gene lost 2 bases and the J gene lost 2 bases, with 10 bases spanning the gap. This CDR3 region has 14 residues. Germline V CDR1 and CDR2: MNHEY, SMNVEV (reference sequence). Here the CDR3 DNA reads TGTGCCAGCAGTTTAAGCCAGGCGGCCTACGAGCAGTACTTC. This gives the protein CASSLSQAAYEQYF.

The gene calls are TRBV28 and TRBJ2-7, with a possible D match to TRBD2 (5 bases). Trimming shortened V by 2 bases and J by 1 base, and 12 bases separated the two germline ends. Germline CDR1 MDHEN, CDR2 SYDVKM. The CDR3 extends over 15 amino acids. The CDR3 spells CASSLIAPRSYEQYF. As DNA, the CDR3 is TGTGCCAGCAGTTTAATAGCGCCCAGATCCTACGAGCAGTACTTC.

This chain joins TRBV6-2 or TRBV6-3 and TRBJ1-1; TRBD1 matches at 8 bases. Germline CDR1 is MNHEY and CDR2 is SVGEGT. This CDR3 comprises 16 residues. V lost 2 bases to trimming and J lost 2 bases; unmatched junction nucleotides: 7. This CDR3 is CASSYTGQGLNTEAFF. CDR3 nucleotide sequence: TGTGCCAGCAGTTACACCGGACAGGGATTAAACACTGAAGCTTTCTTT.

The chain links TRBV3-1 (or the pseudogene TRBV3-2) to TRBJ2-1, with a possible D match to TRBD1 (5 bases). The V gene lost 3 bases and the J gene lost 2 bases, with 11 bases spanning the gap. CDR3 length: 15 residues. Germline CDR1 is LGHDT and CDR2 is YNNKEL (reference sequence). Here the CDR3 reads CASSQFPGTYNEQFF. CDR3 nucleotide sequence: TGTGCCAGCAGCCAGTTCCCAGGGACCTACAATGAGCAGTTCTTC.

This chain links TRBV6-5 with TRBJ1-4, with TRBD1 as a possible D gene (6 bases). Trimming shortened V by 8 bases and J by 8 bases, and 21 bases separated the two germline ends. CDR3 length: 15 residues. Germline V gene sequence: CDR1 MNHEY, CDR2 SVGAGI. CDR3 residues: CASGYRQDIREKLFF. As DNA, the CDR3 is TGTGCCAGCGGCTATAGACAGGACATAAGGGAAAAACTGTTTTTT.

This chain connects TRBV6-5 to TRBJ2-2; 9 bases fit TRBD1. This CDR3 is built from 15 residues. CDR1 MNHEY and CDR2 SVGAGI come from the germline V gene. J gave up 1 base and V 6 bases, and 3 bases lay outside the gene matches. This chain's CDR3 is CASSPDRGNTGELFF. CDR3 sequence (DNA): TGTGCCAGCAGCCCGGACAGGGGGAACACCGGGGAGCTGTTTTTT.

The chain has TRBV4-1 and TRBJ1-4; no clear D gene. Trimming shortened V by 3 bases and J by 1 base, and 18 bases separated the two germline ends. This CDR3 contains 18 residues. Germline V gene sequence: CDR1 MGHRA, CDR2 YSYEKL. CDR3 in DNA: TGCGCCAGCAGCCACGAGCGTCGCAGGTTGTTAACTAATGAAAAACTGTTTTTT. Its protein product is CASSHERRRLLTNEKLFF.

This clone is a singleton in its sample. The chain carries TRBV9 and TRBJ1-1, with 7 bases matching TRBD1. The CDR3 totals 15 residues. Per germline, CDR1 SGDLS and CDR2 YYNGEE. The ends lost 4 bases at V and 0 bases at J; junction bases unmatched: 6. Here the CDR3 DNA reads TGTGCCAGCAGCCCAACACAGGGGATGAACACTGAAGCTTTCTTT. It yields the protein CASSPTQGMNTEAFF.

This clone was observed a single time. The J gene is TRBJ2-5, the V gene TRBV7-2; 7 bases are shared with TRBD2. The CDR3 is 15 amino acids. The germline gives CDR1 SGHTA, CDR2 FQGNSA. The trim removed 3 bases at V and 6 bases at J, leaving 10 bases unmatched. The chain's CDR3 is CASSLGGVGSKTQYF. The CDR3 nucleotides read TGTGCCAGCAGCTTGGGGGGGGTAGGGTCAAAGACCCAGTACTTC.

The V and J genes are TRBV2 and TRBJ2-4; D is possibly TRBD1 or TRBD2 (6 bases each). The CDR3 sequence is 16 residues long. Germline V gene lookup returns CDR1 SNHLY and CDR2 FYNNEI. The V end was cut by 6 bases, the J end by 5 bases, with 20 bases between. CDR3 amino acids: CASRGAERVRENIQYF. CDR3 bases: TGTGCCAGCAGGGGGGCTGAGCGGGTCAGGGAAAACATTCAGTACTTC.

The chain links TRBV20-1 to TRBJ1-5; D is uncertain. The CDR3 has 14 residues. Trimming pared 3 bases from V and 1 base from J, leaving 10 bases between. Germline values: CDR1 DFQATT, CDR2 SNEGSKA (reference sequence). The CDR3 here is CSASTWESNQPQHF. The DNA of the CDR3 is TGCAGTGCTAGTACCTGGGAGAGCAATCAGCCCCAGCATTTT.

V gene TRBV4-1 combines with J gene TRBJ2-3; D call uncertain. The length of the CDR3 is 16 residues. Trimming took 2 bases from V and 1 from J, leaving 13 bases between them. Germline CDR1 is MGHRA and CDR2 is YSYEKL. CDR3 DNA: TGCGCCAGCAGCCAACCAGAAGCGTTCGGCACAGATACGCAGTATTTT. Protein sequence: CASSQPEAFGTDTQYF.

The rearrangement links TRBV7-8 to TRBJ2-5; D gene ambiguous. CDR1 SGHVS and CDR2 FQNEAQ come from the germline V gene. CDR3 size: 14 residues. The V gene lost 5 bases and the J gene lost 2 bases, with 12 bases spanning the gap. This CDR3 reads CASSGFGRQETQYF. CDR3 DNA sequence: TGTGCCAGCAGCGGGTTCGGGCGGCAAGAGACCCAGTACTTC.

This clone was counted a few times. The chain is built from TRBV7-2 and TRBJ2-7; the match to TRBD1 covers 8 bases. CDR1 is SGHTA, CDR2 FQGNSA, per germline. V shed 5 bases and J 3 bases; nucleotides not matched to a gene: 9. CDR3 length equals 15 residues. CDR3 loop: CASSLMTGALYEQYF. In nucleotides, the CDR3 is TGTGCCAGCAGCCTAATGACAGGGGCGCTCTACGAGCAGTACTTC. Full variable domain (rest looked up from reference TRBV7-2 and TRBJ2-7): GAGVSQSPSNKVTEKGKDVELRCDPISGHTALYWYRQSLGQGLEFLIYFQGNSAPDKSGLPSDRFSAERTGGSVSTLTIQRTQQEDSAVYLCASSLMTGALYEQYFGPGTRLTVT.

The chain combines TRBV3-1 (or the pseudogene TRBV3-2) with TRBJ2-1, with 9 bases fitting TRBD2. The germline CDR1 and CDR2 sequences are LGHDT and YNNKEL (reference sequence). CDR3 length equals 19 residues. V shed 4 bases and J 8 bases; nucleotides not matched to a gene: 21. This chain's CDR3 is CASSPLGRGGPFWIDEQFF. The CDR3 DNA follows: TGTGCCAGCAGCCCCCTTGGGCGGGGGGGGCCTTTTTGGATCGATGAGCAGTTCTTC.

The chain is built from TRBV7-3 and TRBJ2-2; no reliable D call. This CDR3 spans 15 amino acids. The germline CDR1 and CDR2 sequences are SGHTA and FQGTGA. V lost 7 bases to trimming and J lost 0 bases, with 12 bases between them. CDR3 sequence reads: CASTSNVANTGELFF. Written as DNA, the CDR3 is TGTGCCAGCACTTCAAACGTAGCGAACACCGGGGAGCTGTTTTTT. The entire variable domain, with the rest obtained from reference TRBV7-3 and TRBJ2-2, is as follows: GAGVSQTPSNKVTEKGKYVELRCDPISGHTALYWYRQSLGQGPEFLIYFQGTGAADDSGLPNDRFFAVRPEGSVSTLKIQRTERGDSAVYLCASTSNVANTGELFFGEGSRLTVL.

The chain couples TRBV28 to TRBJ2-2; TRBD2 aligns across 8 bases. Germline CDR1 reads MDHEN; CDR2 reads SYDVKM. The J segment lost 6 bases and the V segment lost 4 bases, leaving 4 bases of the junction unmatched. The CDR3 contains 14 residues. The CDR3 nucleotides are TGTGCCAGCAGTTGGGCGGGAGGTGCCGGGGAGCTGTTTTTT. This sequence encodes CASSWAGGAGELFF.

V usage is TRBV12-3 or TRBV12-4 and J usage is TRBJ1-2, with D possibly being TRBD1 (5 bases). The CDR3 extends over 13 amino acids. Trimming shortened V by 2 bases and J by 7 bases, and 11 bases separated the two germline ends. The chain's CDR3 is CASSLMGGSGYTF. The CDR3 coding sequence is TGTGCCAGCAGTTTAATGGGGGGAAGTGGCTACACCTTC.